These T cell receptor beta chains were read from a single sample in a study of cytomegalovirus exposure and HLA in healthy donors. Measured with immunoSEQ multiplex PCR; TCRdb has only the in-frame clones, and not every one. This sample yields about 120,000 clones, of which around four fifths are seen a single time; about a tenth belongs to the top ten. The sample comprised PBMCs. The receptors stem from a man under 40 in good health and CMV-seropositive. CDR3s include the opening cysteine and the closing phenylalanine or tryptophan. Each record gives: V gene, clone size, CDR3 length, D gene, J gene, CDR3 DNA, CDR3 protein. A D gene is named only where the DNA matches it firmly. Where a row states a size, it is once, few, many or the class of an expanded clone; other rows omit it.

V: TRBV30
size: once
length: 15
D: NA
J: TRBJ1-1
DNA: TGTGCCTGGAATCATGGGACACTTCGAGGGGGTGAAGCTTTCTTT
CDR3: CAWNHGTLRGGEAFF

V: TRBV10-3
size: NA
length: 18
D: NA
J: TRBJ1-3
DNA: TGTGCCATCAGGGCCGAGGGGTTTAAGGGGGAATCTGGAAACACCATATATTTT
CDR3: CAIRAEGFKGESGNTIYF

V: TRBV7-3
size: few
length: 14
D: NA
J: TRBJ1-1
DNA: TGTGCCAGCAGCCTTTCGGGTCAGAACACTGAAGCTTTCTTT
CDR3: CASSLSGQNTEAFF

V: TRBV4-1
size: NA
length: 14
D: TRBD1
J: TRBJ1-2
DNA: TGCGCCAGCAGAACGTTGGACAGGGGAGGAGGCTACACCTTC
CDR3: CASRTLDRGGGYTF

V: TRBV7-9
size: NA
length: 16
D: NA
J: TRBJ2-7
DNA: TGTGCCAGCAGCTTAGCAAGGGGCACCTCGACCTACGAGCAGTACTTC
CDR3: CASSLARGTSTYEQYF

V: TRBV6-5
size: NA
length: 13
D: NA
J: TRBJ2-7
DNA: TGTGCCAGCAGTTACGGGGGGTTGTACGAGCAGTACTTC
CDR3: CASSYGGLYEQYF

V: TRBV7-9
size: NA
length: 16
D: TRBD1
J: TRBJ2-2
DNA: TGTGCCAGCAGCTTCCGGCAGGGGGCGAACACCGGGGAGCTGTTTTTT
CDR3: CASSFRQGANTGELFF

V: TRBV7-8
size: NA
length: 15
D: NA
J: TRBJ1-2
DNA: TGTGCCAGCAGCTGGGGGGGAGGAGAGGACTATGGCTACACCTTC
CDR3: CASSWGGGEDYGYTF

V: TRBV28
size: NA
length: 12
D: NA
J: TRBJ1-1
DNA: TGTGCCAGCAGTTTATGGGCTACTGAAGCTTTCTTT
CDR3: CASSLWATEAFF

V: TRBV11-2
size: NA
length: 14
D: NA
J: TRBJ2-7
DNA: TGTGCCAGCAGACTAGGGAGCGGTACCTACGAGCAGTACTTC
CDR3: CASRLGSGTYEQYF

V: TRBV27
size: NA
length: 17
D: NA
J: TRBJ2-7
DNA: TGTGCCAGCAGTTTAAGCCCGTCCCGGTCGCCTTTCTACGAGCAGTACTTC
CDR3: CASSLSPSRSPFYEQYF

V: TRBV2
size: NA
length: 15
D: TRBD1
J: TRBJ2-1
DNA: TGTGCCAGCAGTGAATGGGACAGGGGTACCAATGAGCAGTTCTTC
CDR3: CASSEWDRGTNEQFF

V: TRBV5-1
size: NA
length: 16
D: TRBD1
J: TRBJ2-1
DNA: TGCGCCAGCAGCTGGACTGACAGGGGGCTAGCCAATGAGCAGTTCTTC
CDR3: CASSWTDRGLANEQFF

V: TRBV5-5
size: NA
length: 15
D: NA
J: TRBJ2-7
DNA: TGTGCCAGCAGCAGGTCAGCCACTGGGCACTACGAGCAGTACTTC
CDR3: CASSRSATGHYEQYF

V: TRBV9
size: once
length: 15
D: NA
J: TRBJ1-4
DNA: TGTGCCAGCAGCGTAGAGCCAGGGACTCGGGAAAAACTGTTTTTT
CDR3: CASSVEPGTREKLFF

V: TRBV21-1
size: NA
length: 19
D: NA
J: TRBJ1-5
DNA: TGTGCCAGCAGCCCTCCTCCTCTGGCGACACAGGGGGTGGGTCAGCCCCAGCATTTT
CDR3: CASSPPPLATQGVGQPQHF

V: TRBV19
size: few
length: 13
D: TRBD1
J: TRBJ1-2
DNA: TGTGCCAGTAGTCAGAATACAGGGGGGAGCTACACCTTC
CDR3: CASSQNTGGSYTF

V: TRBV27
size: NA
length: 17
D: TRBD1
J: TRBJ2-5
DNA: TGTGCCAGCAGGAAAAGTAACAGGGGGCGGGGACGAGAGACCCAGTACTTC
CDR3: CASRKSNRGRGRETQYF

V: TRBV10-3
size: once
length: 16
D: TRBD2
J: TRBJ2-7
DNA: TGTGCCATCAGTGACCCGCGGGAGAATCGTCGACACGAGCAGTACTTC
CDR3: CAISDPRENRRHEQYF

V: TRBV7-9
size: NA
length: 14
D: TRBD1
J: TRBJ1-2
DNA: TGTGCCAGCAGCCCAGGGACAGGGGACTATGGCTACACCTTC
CDR3: CASSPGTGDYGYTF

V: TRBV28
size: NA
length: 14
D: NA
J: TRBJ2-7
DNA: TGTGCCAGCAGTTTATTGCCGCGCGGCTACGAGCAGTACTTC
CDR3: CASSLLPRGYEQYF

V: TRBV5-1
size: NA
length: 14
D: TRBD1
J: TRBJ1-4
DNA: TGCGCCAGCAGCTGGCAGGGGGTGGATGAAAAACTGTTTTTT
CDR3: CASSWQGVDEKLFF

V: TRBV6-1
size: few
length: 13
D: TRBD1
J: TRBJ1-2
DNA: TGTGCCAGCAGTGAAACCGACAGGGCGTCCTGCACCTTC
CDR3: CASSETDRASCTF

V: TRBV2
size: few
length: 18
D: TRBD2
J: TRBJ2-2
DNA: TGTGCCAGCAGACCCCCTAGGACTAGCGGGATGAACACCGGGGAGCTGTTTTTT
CDR3: CASRPPRTSGMNTGELFF

V: TRBV10-3
size: NA
length: 14
D: TRBD1
J: TRBJ1-1
DNA: TGTGCCATCAGTAAGGGGACAGAACGCACTGAAGCTTTCTTT
CDR3: CAISKGTERTEAFF

V: TRBV7-2
size: NA
length: 13
D: NA
J: TRBJ1-1
DNA: TGTGCCAGCAGCCAGTCTTCAGGGTCTGAAGCTTTCTTT
CDR3: CASSQSSGSEAFF

V: TRBV6-6
size: few
length: 13
D: TRBD1
J: TRBJ2-7
DNA: TGTGCCAGCAGAACGTGGGACAGCTACGAGCAGTACTTC
CDR3: CASRTWDSYEQYF

V: TRBV7-8
size: NA
length: 15
D: NA
J: TRBJ1-3
DNA: TGTGCCAGCAGCTTATTAAGCGACAGTGGAAACACCATATATTTT
CDR3: CASSLLSDSGNTIYF

V: TRBV4-3
size: NA
length: 15
D: NA
J: TRBJ2-7
DNA: TGCGCCAGCAGCCAAGGGTCCCGGGGTACCAACGAGCAGTACTTC
CDR3: CASSQGSRGTNEQYF